This record covers a single T cell receptor (beta chain). The sample belongs to a study of blood T cell repertoires in COVID-19. Overall study context: Collection of acute and convalescent COVID-19 samples took place in the United States, Italy and Spain. T cells, B-cell-depleted T cells, or PBMCs supplied cDNA or gDNA.

As originally analysed: Amplification of reference gene primers provided the estimated nucleated cell counts. The protocol was immunoSEQ multiplex PCR, while the TCRdb copy is restricted to in-frame clones and leaves out a portion. V and J calls and clone size are copied from that table; D and trimming were computed from the DNA. The sample holds a few hundred thousand clones; less than 85% are singletons and the top ten take approximately 3.1%. Germline-derived CDR1 and CDR2 are SGHTA and FQGNSA. The V and J ends lost 2 bases and 3 bases respectively, with 14 bases between them. The CDR3 has 15 amino acids.

This chain links TRBV7-2 with TRBJ2-7; tentative D call: TRBD1 (7 bases). The sequenced material came from peripheral blood. The TCR sequence derives from a woman between 18 and 30 years old with acute or convalescent COVID-19. CDR3 sequence (DNA): TGTGCCAGCAGCTTAATGGGGGGACAGAACTACGAGCAGTACTTC. Translating gives CASSLMGGQNYEQYF.